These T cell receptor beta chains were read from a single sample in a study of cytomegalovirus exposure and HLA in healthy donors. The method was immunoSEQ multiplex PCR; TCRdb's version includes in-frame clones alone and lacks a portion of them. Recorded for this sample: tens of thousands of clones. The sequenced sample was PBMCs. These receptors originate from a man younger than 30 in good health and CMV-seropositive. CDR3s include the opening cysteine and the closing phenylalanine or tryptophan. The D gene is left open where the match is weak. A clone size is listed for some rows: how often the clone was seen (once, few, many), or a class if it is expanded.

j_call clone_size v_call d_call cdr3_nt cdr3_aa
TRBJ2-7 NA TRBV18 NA TGTGCCAGCTCACCGCCCCATCCTGTCCTAAACTACGAGCAGTACTTC CASSPPHPVLNYEQYF
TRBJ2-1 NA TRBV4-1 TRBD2 TGCGCCAGCAGCCAAGATCTTCCTAGCGGGACATACAATGAGCAGTTCTTC CASSQDLPSGTYNEQFF
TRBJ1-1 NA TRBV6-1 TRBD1 TGTGCCAGCAGTGGGACAGGGGTGAACACTGAAGCTTTCTTT CASSGTGVNTEAFF
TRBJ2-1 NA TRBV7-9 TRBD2 TGTGCTATCCGGTTCGGGGTCCGGACTAGCGGGGGCAACGAGCAGTTCTTC CAIRFGVRTSGGNEQFF
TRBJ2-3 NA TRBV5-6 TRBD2 TGTGCCAGCAGCTTGGAGTTGGGGACTAGCGGGAGATCGACAGATACGCAGTATTTT CASSLELGTSGRSTDTQYF
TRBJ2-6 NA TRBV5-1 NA TGCGCCAGCAGCCAGACTGGGGCCAACGTCCTGACTTTC CASSQTGANVLTF
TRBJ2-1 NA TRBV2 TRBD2 TGTGCCAGCCTGACTAGCGGGAGGGCGGCTGAGCAGTTCTTC CASLTSGRAAEQFF
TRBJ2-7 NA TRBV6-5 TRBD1 TGTGCCAGCGTCGGGACAGGGTTGCACGAGCAGTACTTC CASVGTGLHEQYF
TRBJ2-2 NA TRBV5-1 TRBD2 TGCGCCAGCAGCTTAGGTGGACTAGCGGGAGGGAGCACCGGGGAGCTGTTTTTT CASSLGGLAGGSTGELFF
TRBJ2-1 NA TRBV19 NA TGTGCTACGGACATTAACAATGAGCAGTTCTTC CATDINNEQFF
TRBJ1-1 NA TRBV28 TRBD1 TGTGCCAGCAGTTTACCTACAGGGGGCCGGGGGGCTGAAGCTTTCTTT CASSLPTGGRGAEAFF
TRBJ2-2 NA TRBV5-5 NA TGTGCCAGCAGCCCCCGGGGTTTGGGCCCCGGGGAGCTGTTTTTT CASSPRGLGPGELFF
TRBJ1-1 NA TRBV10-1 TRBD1 TGCGCCAGCAGACGCGACAGGGGGATAGCTTTCTTT CASRRDRGIAFF
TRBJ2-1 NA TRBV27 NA TGTGCCACCTGTGACGGGAGCTCCTACAATGAGCAGTTCTTC CATCDGSSYNEQFF
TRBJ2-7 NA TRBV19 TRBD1 TGTGCCAGTAGTACCCCGGACAGGGCGGCCGAGCAGTACTTC CASSTPDRAAEQYF
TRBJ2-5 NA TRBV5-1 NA TGCGCCAGCAGCTTGCGAACGTCGGGGGAGACCCAGTACTTC CASSLRTSGETQYF
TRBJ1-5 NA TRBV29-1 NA TGCAGCGTTGAAGGGGTCCCGGGTCAGCCCCAGCATTTT CSVEGVPGQPQHF
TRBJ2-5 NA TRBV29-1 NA TGCAGCGTTGAACTCGGATTTAGGGGAGGGACCCAGTACTTC CSVELGFRGGTQYF
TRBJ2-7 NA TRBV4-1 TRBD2 TGCGCCAGCAGCCAAGATGGACTAGCGGATTACGAGCAGTACTTC CASSQDGLADYEQYF
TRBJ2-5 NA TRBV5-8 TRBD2 TGTGCCAGCAGCTCCGGACTAGCGGGAGAGGGGGGAGAGACCCAGTACTTC CASSSGLAGEGGETQYF
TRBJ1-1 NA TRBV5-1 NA TGCGCCAGCAGCTTGGAAGGGGGGGGAGCTTTCTTT CASSLEGGGAFF
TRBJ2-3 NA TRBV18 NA TGTGCCAGCTCACCAGCAGCGACAGATACGCAGTATTTT CASSPAATDTQYF
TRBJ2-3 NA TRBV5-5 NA TGTGCCAGCAGCTTGGCGTCAGATACGCAGTATTTT CASSLASDTQYF
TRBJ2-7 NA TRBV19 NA TGTGCCAGTAGTATGGAGGAGGGTGTCTACGAGCAGTACTTC CASSMEEGVYEQYF
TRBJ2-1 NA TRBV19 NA TGTGCCAGTTCTCCTCGGGGCAGCGGGTACAATGAGCAGTTCTTC CASSPRGSGYNEQFF
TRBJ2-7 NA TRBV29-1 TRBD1 TGCAGCGTCGCTACCGGGACAGGGGAAAGGTACGAGCAGTACTTC CSVATGTGERYEQYF
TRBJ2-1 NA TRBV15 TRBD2 TGTGCCACCCTTAAAAGCGGGATATCGGAGGAGCAGTTCTTC CATLKSGISEEQFF
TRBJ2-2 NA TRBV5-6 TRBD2 TGTGCCAGCAGCTCCTCTGTACTGCGACTAGCGGAATTCTTCGGGGAGCTGTTTTTT CASSSSVLRLAEFFGELFF
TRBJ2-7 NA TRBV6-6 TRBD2 TGTGCCAGCAGTCCGGGACTAGCGGGCTACGAGCAGTACTTC CASSPGLAGYEQYF
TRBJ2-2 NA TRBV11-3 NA TGTGCCAGCAGCTCCAGGGTGAACGGGGAGCTGTTTTTT CASSSRVNGELFF
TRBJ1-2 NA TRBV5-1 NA TGCGCCAGCAGCTTGGGGGGGGAAAACTATGGCTACACCTTC CASSLGGENYGYTF
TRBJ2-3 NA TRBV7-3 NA TGTGCCAGCAGCCCGACCCCCCCTACCGGCATCGGAGGGGATACGCAGTATTTT CASSPTPPTGIGGDTQYF
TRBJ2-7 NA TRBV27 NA TGTGCCAGCACCCCGGTACAGGGTTTTTCCTACGAGCAGTACTTC CASTPVQGFSYEQYF
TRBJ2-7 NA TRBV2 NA TGTGCCAATGGACAAAATAGCTACGAGCAGTACTTC CANGQNSYEQYF
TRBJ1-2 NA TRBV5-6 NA TGTGCCAGCAGCTTGCGACAGATTATCCCCTACTATGGCTACACCTTC CASSLRQIIPYYGYTF
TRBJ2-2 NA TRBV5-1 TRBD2 TGCGCCAGCAGCTACGGGACCAGCGGGAGGGCCTACAGCACCGGGGAGCTGTTTTTT CASSYGTSGRAYSTGELFF
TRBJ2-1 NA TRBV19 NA TGTGCCAGTACCACGAGTTCCTACAATGAGCAGTTCTTC CASTTSSYNEQFF
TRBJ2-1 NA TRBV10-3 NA TGTGCCATCAGTGCGGGAGTCATCAGGGATGAGCAGTTCTTC CAISAGVIRDEQFF
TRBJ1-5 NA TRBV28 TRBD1 TGTGCCAGCAGTCCACGGACAGGGGCAGGTCAGCCCCAGCATTTT CASSPRTGAGQPQHF
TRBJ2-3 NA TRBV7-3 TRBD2 TGTGCCAGCAGCTTAAAAGCTAGCGGGACAGATACGCAGTATTTT CASSLKASGTDTQYF
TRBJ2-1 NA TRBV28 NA TGTGCCAGCAGGCGGACTGGCTCCTACAATGAGCAGTTCTTC CASRRTGSYNEQFF
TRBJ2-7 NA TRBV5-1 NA TGCGCCAGCAGCCCTGGAGGCCCCTTCTCCTACGAGCAGTACTTC CASSPGGPFSYEQYF
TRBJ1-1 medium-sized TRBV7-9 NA TGTGCCAGCAGCTTAGGCTGGGGAGACACTGAAGCTTTCTTT CASSLGWGDTEAFF
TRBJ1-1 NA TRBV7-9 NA TGTGCCAGCAGCAAAGACAGTGTTATGAACACTGAAGCTTTCTTT CASSKDSVMNTEAFF
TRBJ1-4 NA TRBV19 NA TGTGCCAGTAGTCAGGGTGTGAGTGAAAAACTGTTTTTT CASSQGVSEKLFF
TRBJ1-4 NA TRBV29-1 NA TGCAGCGTTCGTACGGGGGTGCGTAATGAAAAACTGTTTTTT CSVRTGVRNEKLFF
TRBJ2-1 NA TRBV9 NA TGTGCCAGCAGCGTAGAGCTAGTTGCCAATGAGCAGTTCTTC CASSVELVANEQFF
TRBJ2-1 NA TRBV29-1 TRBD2 TGCAGCGTTGTCCGATTTGCTTCGACTAGCGGGAGAGGGTCCTACAATGAGCAGTTCTTC CSVVRFASTSGRGSYNEQFF
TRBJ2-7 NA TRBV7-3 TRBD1 TGTGCCAGCAGCTTAACGGGGACAGGGACGTACGAGCAGTACTTC CASSLTGTGTYEQYF
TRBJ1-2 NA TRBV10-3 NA TGTGCCAGCTGGACTCTAGAAGGCTATGGCTACACCTTC CASWTLEGYGYTF
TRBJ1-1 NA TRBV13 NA TGTGCCAGCAGCTCCGGATCGGGAATGAACACTGAAGCTTTCTTT CASSSGSGMNTEAFF
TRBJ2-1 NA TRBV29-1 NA TGCAGCGTTGATGGAGGCAATGAGCAGTTCTTC CSVDGGNEQFF
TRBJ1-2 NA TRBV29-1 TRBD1 TGCAGCGTTTGGGGGTCGACAGGGGGCGCGGGGACTAACTATGGCTACACCTTC CSVWGSTGGAGTNYGYTF
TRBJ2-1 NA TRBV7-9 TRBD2 TGTGCCAGCAGCCACACTAGCGCCACGAACCCCTCCTACAATGAGCAGTTCTTC CASSHTSATNPSYNEQFF
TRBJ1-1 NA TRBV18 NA TGTGCCAGCTCACCACGCCCAGGGATGGGTGGTGAAGCTTTCTTT CASSPRPGMGGEAFF
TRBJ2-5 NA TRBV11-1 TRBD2 TGTGCCAGCAGCTCCGGGACTACGGCGGGGGGCTGGGAGACCCAGTACTTC CASSSGTTAGGWETQYF
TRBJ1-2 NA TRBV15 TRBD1 TGTGCCACCAGCGCAGGTACGGGACAGGGGGCGTTGGGCTATGGCTACACCTTC CATSAGTGQGALGYGYTF
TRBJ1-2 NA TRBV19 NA TGTGCCAGTAGATCACTTTATGGCTACACCTTC CASRSLYGYTF
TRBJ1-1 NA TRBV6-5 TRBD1 TGTGCCAGCAGTTACGGTCAGGGGGCAAGCCCTGAAGCTTTCTTT CASSYGQGASPEAFF